These 30 T cell receptor beta chains were sequenced from one sample in a study of patients and donors after allogeneic stem cell transplantation. Each CDR3 protein gets one entry after TCRdb re-called the RT-PCR reads with MiXCR. The sample contains roughly 940,000 distinct CDR3 sequences, approximately 18% of which appear only once. Sequencing input: blood, either unsorted or a sorted T cell fraction (not recorded which). The receptors were gathered from a human donor who was either an allogeneic HSCT recipient or a stem cell or donor lymphocyte infusion donor (not recorded which). It is not recorded whose cells these are; they may come from a transplant donor.

The chain is built from TRBV2 and TRBJ1-5, with D maybe TRBD1 (6 bases). The CDR3 is 17 amino acids. Trimming shortened V by 6 bases and J by 7 bases, and 25 bases separated the two germline ends. The germline V gene has CDR1 SNHLY and CDR2 FYNNEI. The CDR3 nucleotides are TGTGCCAGCAGGCGGGAGACGTACACCGGGGGCGAGCAGCCCCAGCATTTT. It codes for CASRRETYTGGEQPQHF. Variable domain in full (rest from reference TRBV2 and TRBJ1-5): EPEVTQTPSHQVTQMGQEVILRCVPISNHLYFYWYRQILGQKVEFLVSFYNNEISEKSEIFDDQFSVERPDGSNFTLKIRSTKLEDSAMYFCASRRETYTGGEQPQHFGDGTRLSIL.

The chain employs TRBV4-2 and TRBJ2-1; 10 nucleotides match TRBD2. This CDR3 has 16 residues. Germline CDR1 and CDR2: LGHNA and YNFKEQ. Losses at the gene ends were 1 base for V and 7 bases for J; bases not matched to a gene: 7. CDR3 loop: CASSQVGASGSNEQFF. As DNA, the CDR3 is TGTGCCAGCAGCCAAGTTGGGGCTAGCGGGAGTAATGAGCAGTTCTTC.

This clonotype was recorded a few times. V is TRBV5-5 and J is TRBJ2-5; TRBD2 agrees at 14 bases. The CDR3 is made up of 16 amino acids. From germline, CDR1 is SGHKS and CDR2 YYEKEE (reference sequence). V gave up 3 bases and J gave up 1 base; unmatched junction bases: 2. This chain's CDR3 is CASSSGLAGVQETQYF. CDR3 sequence (DNA): TGTGCCAGCAGCTCGGGACTAGCGGGAGTCCAAGAGACCCAGTACTTC. Complete variable domain (other parts from reference TRBV5-5 and TRBJ2-5): DAGVTQSPTHLIKTRGQQVTLRCSPISGHKSVSWYQQVLGQGPQFIFQYYEKEERGRGNFPDRFSARQFPNYSSELNVNALLLGDSALYLCASSSGLAGVQETQYFGPGTRLLVL.

The chain combines TRBV5-1 with TRBJ2-1, with TRBD2 matching over 11 bases. Germline V gene sequence: CDR1 SGHRS, CDR2 YFSETQ. The CDR3 is 14 amino acids. V was pared by 5 bases and J by 7 bases, with 5 bases of the junction left unmatched. The CDR3 here is CASRVSSGRNEQFF. CDR3 in DNA: TGCGCCAGCAGGGTGTCTAGCGGGAGGAATGAGCAGTTCTTC.

This clonotype has at least ten counts. The chain uses TRBV20-1 and TRBJ1-1, with D tentatively TRBD1 (5 bases). V was pared by 1 base and J by 0 bases, with 9 bases between. CDR1 and CDR2 from the germline V gene are DFQATT and SNEGSKA (reference sequence). The CDR3 covers 14 residues. CDR3 sequence (DNA): TGCAGTGCTAGAGCGGGGCGGATGAACACTGAAGCTTTCTTT. Protein product: CSARAGRMNTEAFF.

This clonotype was observed a handful of times. The rearrangement uses TRBV4-1 and TRBJ1-5; a weak D match, TRBD1 (5 bases). CDR3 size: 15 residues. Germline V lookup: CDR1 MGHRA, CDR2 YSYEKL. Deletions cut 1 base from V and 4 bases from J, with 11 bases between. The CDR3 sequence: CASSQGTEGNQPQHF. The CDR3 nucleotides read TGCGCCAGCAGCCAAGGCACAGAGGGGAATCAGCCCCAGCATTTT.

The chain has TRBV24-1 and TRBJ2-3; 14 nucleotides align to TRBD2. Germline CDR1 and CDR2: KGHDR and SFDVKD. V was pared by 2 bases and J by 4 bases, with 7 bases of the junction left unmatched. The CDR3 covers 18 residues. In DNA form, the CDR3 reads TGTGCCACCAGTGATTCCCAAAGACTAGCGGGAGGGCCAGATACGCAGTATTTT. This translates into CATSDSQRLAGGPDTQYF.

This clonotype was recorded a few times. The J gene is TRBJ2-7, the V gene TRBV4-2; D unclear. V lost 0 bases to trimming and J lost 1 base, with 7 bases between them. This CDR3 has 14 residues. Germline CDR1 is LGHNA and CDR2 is YNFKEQ. CDR3 sequence: CASSQEGGSYEQYF. Here the CDR3 DNA reads TGTGCCAGCAGCCAAGAGGGCGGATCCTACGAGCAGTACTTC.

This clonotype showed up just a few times. The chain employs TRBV7-3 and TRBJ2-1; 11 positions match TRBD2. V lost 3 bases to trimming and J lost 5 bases; unmatched junction nucleotides: 6. This CDR3 is built from 16 residues. Germline CDR1 and CDR2: SGHTA and FQGTGA. The CDR3 sequence is CASSFPPTSGDNEQFF. CDR3 nucleotide sequence: TGTGCCAGCAGCTTCCCCCCGACTAGCGGGGACAATGAGCAGTTCTTC.

This clonotype showed up many times. This chain links TRBV29-1 with TRBJ2-1; D remains ambiguous. The V end was cut by 6 bases, the J end by 0 bases, with 12 bases between. CDR1 is SQVTM, CDR2 ANQGSEA, per germline. The length of the CDR3 is 14 residues. The CDR3 protein is CSVLLPSSYNEQFF. The CDR3 region has the DNA TGCAGCGTGCTACTACCGAGCTCCTACAATGAGCAGTTCTTC.

This clonotype was seen only a few times. The chain is built from TRBV20-1 and TRBJ2-7; TRBD2 matches at 7 bases. CDR3 size: 13 residues. Germline V gene sequence: CDR1 DFQATT, CDR2 SNEGSKA (reference sequence). V was pared by 5 bases and J by 4 bases, with 8 bases of the junction left unmatched. CDR3 region: CSAGAGSTYEQYF. For the CDR3, the DNA is TGCAGTGCTGGAGCGGGGTCGACTTACGAGCAGTACTTC.

V and J are TRBV15 and TRBJ2-7, with D possibly being TRBD1 (5 bases). CDR1 is LNHNV, CDR2 YYDKDF, per germline (reference sequence). This CDR3 has 14 residues. The V gene lost 0 bases and the J gene lost 7 bases, with 13 bases spanning the gap. The CDR3 sequence: CATSRDGAPEEQYF. CDR3 DNA sequence: TGTGCCACCAGCAGAGATGGGGCACCCGAAGAGCAGTACTTC.

This clonotype occurred a few times. The genes are TRBV5-1 and TRBJ1-1; 7 positions agree with TRBD1. CDR1 SGHRS and CDR2 YFSETQ come from the germline V gene. The J segment lost 11 bases and the V segment lost 4 bases, leaving 14 bases of the junction unmatched. This CDR3 is built from 14 residues. CDR3 sequence (DNA): TGCGCCAGCAGCATAGACAGGGCCACGGAGGGGGCTTTCTTT. Translation gives CASSIDRATEGAFF.

The J gene is TRBJ2-1, the V gene TRBV28, with D unresolved. Trimming shortened V by 6 bases and J by 0 bases, and 12 bases separated the two germline ends. Germline V gene lookup returns CDR1 MDHEN and CDR2 SYDVKM. The length of the CDR3 is 15 residues. The CDR3 loop is CASSSDPGSYNEQFF. In nucleotides, the CDR3 is TGTGCCAGCAGCTCAGACCCGGGCTCCTACAATGAGCAGTTCTTC.

V and J are TRBV10-3 and TRBJ1-3; D is uncertain. The CDR3 totals 12 residues. The germline V and J ends were trimmed by 3 bases and 6 bases, with 6 bases remaining between them. Germline V gene sequence: CDR1 ENHRY, CDR2 SYGVKD. CDR3 loop: CAISDQKNTIYF. CDR3 coding DNA: TGTGCCATCAGTGACCAAAAAAACACCATATATTTT.

The rearrangement links TRBV29-1 to TRBJ2-1; D remains ambiguous. Germline CDR1 SQVTM, CDR2 ANQGSEA. V was trimmed by 5 bases and J by 7 bases, leaving 21 bases between them. This CDR3 contains 15 residues. CDR3 coding DNA: TGCAGCGTTATCAGAGAAACCGCGGCAAATAATGAGCAGTTCTTC. It translates to CSVIRETAANNEQFF.

The chain couples TRBV6-2 or TRBV6-3 to TRBJ2-1; a weak D match, TRBD2 (5 bases). The CDR3 covers 13 residues. Per germline, CDR1 MNHEY and CDR2 SVGEGT. The V end was cut by 2 bases, the J end by 8 bases, with 10 bases between. CDR3 DNA: TGTGCCAGCAGTTACGTTCGGGGAGATGAGCAGTTCTTC. Translation gives CASSYVRGDEQFF.

V usage is TRBV12-3 or TRBV12-4 and J usage is TRBJ2-3; D unclear. V dropped 5 bases and J dropped 10 bases, with 16 bases sitting between them. CDR3 size: 13 residues. The CDR3 DNA follows: TGTGCCAGCAGTCTTCATCCCCCTGGGGCGCAGTATTTT. Translated: CASSLHPPGAQYF.

The chain joins TRBV6-2 or TRBV6-3 to TRBJ1-5; D is uncertain. V dropped 5 bases and J dropped 1 base, with 12 bases sitting between them. In germline, CDR1 is MNHEY, CDR2 SVGEGT. The CDR3 has 15 residues. Written as DNA, the CDR3 is TGTGCCAGCAGTCGACGGACGGTAAGCAATCAGCCCCAGCATTTT. It yields the protein CASSRRTVSNQPQHF.

This clonotype was seen a few times. The rearrangement links TRBV20-1 to TRBJ2-7; D is unresolved. The CDR3 is 10 residues long. Germline CDR1 and CDR2: DFQATT and SNEGSKA (reference sequence). CDR3 sequence: CGIQELEQYF. CDR3 sequence (DNA): TGCGGGATCCAAGAGCTCGAGCAGTACTTC.

This chain connects TRBV11-3 to TRBJ2-1, with 11 bases fitting TRBD2. V trimming: 1 base; J trimming: 2 bases; junction bases outside the gene matches: 1. CDR3 length: 16 amino acids. The germline V gene encodes CDR1 SGHNT and CDR2 YENEEA. CDR3 region: CASSLVSGGAYNEQFF. The CDR3 coding sequence is TGTGCCAGCAGCTTAGTTAGCGGGGGGGCCTACAATGAGCAGTTCTTC.

Here the CDR3 reads CASSVPGQGPDTQYF. Here the CDR3 DNA reads TGTGCCAGCAGCGTCCCGGGACAGGGGCCAGATACGCAGTATTTT. V and J are TRBV6-1 and TRBJ2-3; 10 positions agree with TRBD1. Germline values: CDR1 MNHNS, CDR2 SASEGT. CDR3 size: 15 residues. V dropped 6 bases and J dropped 4; count of bases not matched to a gene: 7.

The chain uses TRBV7-6 and TRBJ2-2, with 12 bases identical to TRBD2. The CDR3 has 17 residues. With 5 bases clipped from V and 0 bases from J, the junction kept 4 bases outside the gene matches. In germline, CDR1 is SGHVS, CDR2 FNYEAQ. The CDR3 reads CASSKRTSGANTGELFF. DNA for the CDR3: TGTGCCAGCAGCAAACGGACTAGCGGGGCGAACACCGGGGAGCTGTTTTTT.

This clonotype was recorded at least ten times. The chain has TRBV6-1 and TRBJ2-7; 9 bases map to TRBD1. The V segment lost 6 bases and the J segment 3 bases; nucleotides outside the gene matches: 9. Germline CDR1 and CDR2: MNHNS and SASEGT. The CDR3 contains 15 residues. CDR3 loop: CASRPGQGANYEQYF. The CDR3 nucleotides read TGTGCCAGCAGACCGGGACAGGGTGCAAACTACGAGCAGTACTTC.

The V call is TRBV30, the J call TRBJ1-2, with TRBD1 as a possible D gene (6 bases). The ends were cut back, 1 base at V and 6 bases at J, with 15 bases in the middle. The CDR3 extends over 14 amino acids. Germline-derived CDR1 and CDR2 are GTSNPN and SVGIG (reference sequence). The CDR3 reads CAWSETGRSHGYTF. The CDR3 region has the DNA TGTGCCTGGAGTGAGACAGGACGGAGCCATGGCTACACCTTC.

The V gene is TRBV13, the J gene TRBJ2-6; 10 bases are a match to TRBD2. Germline CDR1 PRHDT, CDR2 FYEKMQ (reference sequence). V lost 3 bases to trimming and J lost 3 bases; unmatched junction nucleotides: 14. This CDR3 is 20 amino acids long. CDR3 sequence (DNA): TGTGCCAGCAGCTTCCGTGTAAGGCTAGCGGGAGATTATGGGGCCAACGTCCTGACTTTC. This gives the protein CASSFRVRLAGDYGANVLTF.

This clonotype appeared many times. This rearrangement joins TRBV7-9 to TRBJ2-2, with 10 bases that match TRBD1. Germline V gene lookup returns CDR1 SEHNR and CDR2 FQNEAQ (reference sequence). The CDR3 has 16 amino acids. Trimming cost V 2 bases and J 9 bases; bases outside gene matches: 9. The CDR3 nucleotides are TGTGCCAGCAGCTTACGACAGGGGGCTCTGGTGCGGGAGCTGTTTTTT. Translated, it gives CASSLRQGALVRELFF.

J is TRBJ1-4 and V is TRBV20-1; possible D gene TRBD1, 5 bases. Trimming removed 5 bases at V and 5 bases at J, with 12 bases between. Germline CDR1 and CDR2: DFQATT and SNEGSKA (reference sequence). CDR3 length: 13 residues. The CDR3 reads CSARSRTNEKLFF. CDR3 coding DNA: TGCAGTGCTCGCTCAAGGACAAATGAAAAACTGTTTTTT.

The CDR3 here is CASSQTNTDTQYF. CDR3 nucleotide sequence: TGTGCCAGCAGCCAGACTAACACAGATACGCAGTATTTT. V usage is TRBV7-9 and J usage is TRBJ2-3; possible D gene TRBD2, 5 bases. The V gene's germline CDR1 is SEHNR and CDR2 FQNEAQ (reference sequence). The CDR3 is 13 residues long. Trimming pared 5 bases from V and 2 bases from J, leaving 8 bases between.

There are many counts of this clonotype. The rearrangement joins TRBV12-3 or TRBV12-4 to TRBJ1-6, with D perhaps TRBD1 (5 bases). The CDR3 totals 14 residues. V was cut by 3 bases and J by 7 bases, with 10 bases left in between. CDR3 amino acids: CASSFRGGNSPLHF. The CDR3 coding sequence is TGTGCCAGCAGTTTTCGCGGGGGGAATTCACCCCTCCACTTT.